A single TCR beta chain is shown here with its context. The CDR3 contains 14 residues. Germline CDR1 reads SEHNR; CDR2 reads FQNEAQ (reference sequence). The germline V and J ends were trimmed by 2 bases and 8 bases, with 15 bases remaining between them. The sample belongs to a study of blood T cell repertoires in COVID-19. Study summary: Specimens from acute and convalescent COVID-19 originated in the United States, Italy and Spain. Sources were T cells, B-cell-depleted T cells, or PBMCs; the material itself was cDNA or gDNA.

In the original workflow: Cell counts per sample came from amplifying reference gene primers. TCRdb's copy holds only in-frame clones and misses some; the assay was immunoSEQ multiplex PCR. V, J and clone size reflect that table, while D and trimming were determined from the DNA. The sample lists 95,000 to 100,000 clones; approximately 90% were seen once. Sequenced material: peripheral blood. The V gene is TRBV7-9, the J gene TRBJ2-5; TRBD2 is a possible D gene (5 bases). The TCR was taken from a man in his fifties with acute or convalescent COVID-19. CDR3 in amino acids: CASSLIRGQTTQYF. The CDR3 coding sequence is TGTGCCAGCAGCTTAATAAGAGGGCAGACCACCCAGTACTTC.